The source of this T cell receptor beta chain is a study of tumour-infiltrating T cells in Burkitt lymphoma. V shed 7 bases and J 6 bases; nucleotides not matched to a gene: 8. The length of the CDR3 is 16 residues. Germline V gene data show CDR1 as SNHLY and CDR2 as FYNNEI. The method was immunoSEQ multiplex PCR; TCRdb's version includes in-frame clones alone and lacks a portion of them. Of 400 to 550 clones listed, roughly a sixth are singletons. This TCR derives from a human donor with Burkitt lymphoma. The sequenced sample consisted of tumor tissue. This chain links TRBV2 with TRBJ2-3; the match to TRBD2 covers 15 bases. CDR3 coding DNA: TGTGCCAGCATCGGACTAGCGGGAGGGCCGAAGGATACGCAGTATTTT. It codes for CASIGLAGGPKDTQYF.